Listed here is a single T cell receptor beta chain. No antigen is known for it. The data were obtained in a study of CXCR3-negative and CXCR3-positive naive CD8 T cells. Study results and caveats: CXCR3-expressing naive cells carried TRB CDR3s more hydrophobic than those of CXCR3-negative naive cells.

This CDR3 has 15 residues. The germline gives CDR1 KGHDR, CDR2 SFDVKD. The libraries of TRB cDNA were prepared using 5' RACE with UMI labels. TCRdb reprocessed the 5' RACE reads and reports one entry per CDR3 protein, with no DNA. This table lists more than 80,000 distinct CDR3 sequences. The source material was naive CXCR3+ CD8+ T cells from blood. The subset is: CD45RO-CCR7+CD27+CD95- naive CD8+ T cells expressing CXCR3 (TNR3+). This TCR was sampled from a human donor in good health. Some clones in this sample may be carry-over from other donors' samples. The chain combines TRBV24-1 with TRBJ2-2; TCRdb picks TRBD2, but there is no DNA to check that call. CDR3 sequence reads: CATSDRLGRPGELFF.